This T cell receptor (beta chain) was recovered during a study of PD-L1 blockade in urothelial cancer (dated by TCRdb to 2017 to 2019). Looking at the study overall: Every patient began therapy around 2014 and was given atezolizumab 1,200 mg intravenously every 3 weeks. About nine tenths of the roughly 29 patients were males with bladder-origin urothelial cancer, and about 65% of the 29 reported a prior smoking history. An ECOG performance status of 0 or 1 was recorded for the patients, and 0 to 3 prior chemotherapy regimens had been received by the patients. Blood samples were analyzed 3 weeks after the start of treatment (second dose) and 6 weeks after the start of treatment. Blood samples gave a median of around 130,000 T cells and approximately 80,000 unique TCRs, with a median clonality of 0.080. The study, an exploratory multi-omic analysis, examined somatic, immune and clinical correlates of response to PD-L1 blockade with atezolizumab in urothelial cancer. Pretreatment tumor samples and matched peripheral blood, collected serially before and after atezolizumab treatment, underwent TCR sequencing. Durable clinical benefit was defined as a progression-free survival longer than 6 months, and TCR features were additionally tested against progression-free survival and overall survival. In the same patients, whole exome sequencing and RNA sequencing of pretreatment tumors were performed in addition to TCR sequencing. Fewer than ten patients reached durable clinical benefit, while 15 to 20 patients did not. Approximately 30 patients had pretreatment blood TCR-seq, about 25 had at least one posttreatment blood collection, and about 25 had tumor TCR-seq.

The time point label corresponds to: pretreatment peripheral blood. The cohort included 25 to 35 patients with locally advanced or metastatic urothelial carcinoma who were treated at Memorial Sloan Kettering on a trial protocol. Peripheral blood mononuclear cells were collected pretreatment and during treatment, at between 1 and 8 total time points per patient. The Qiagen DNeasy Blood extraction kit was used to purify genomic DNA from total PBMCs and tumor samples. Collected pretreatment and during treatment, PBMCs were isolated and stored as previously described. Ends trimmed: V by 9 bases, J by 4 bases; bases unmatched to a gene: 21. The CDR3 holds 18 amino acids from the cysteine to the phenylalanine. The read is trimmed to its CDR3 DNA, 54 bases read in frame from base 1. Sequences MRHNA (CDR1) and SNTAGT (CDR2) are obtained from the germline V gene. Synthetic TCR analog templates were spiked into each PCR so that absolute template abundance could be estimated from read counts. Using the immunoSEQ assay, TCRbeta CDR3 regions were amplified from genomic DNA with bias-controlled V and J gene primers. Sequencing of rearranged TCRbeta segments was performed at approximately 20X coverage. The paper's data handling went like this. Sequencing errors were corrected by clustering and CDR3s were annotated against IMGT to assign V, D and J genes. Out-of-frame and stop-codon sequences were excluded, and only productive TCRbeta rearrangements were used in downstream analyses. To compute clonality, Shannon entropy was normalized by the log of the number of unique productive sequences and then subtracted from one. Fisher's exact test with Benjamini-Hochberg correction, at a threshold of adjusted p below 0.01, was used to find clones that differed between time points or between blood and tumor. TCRdb limited this immuneACCESS table to in-frame rearrangements with V and J called. A share of clones is missing; checked studies link under half to unresolved V genes, and the rest is unexplained. V, J and clone size derive from that table, while D and trimming were established from the DNA sequence. The sample data list tens of thousands of clones, and around 89% of these were observed just once. The top ten clonotypes cover 0.97% of the sample.

Overall study outcomes, separate from this receptor: Improved progression-free and overall survival was found to be associated with pretreatment peripheral blood TCR clonality below the median. Because the sample size was small (n ≈ 29) and many exploratory analyses were performed, the results are intended to be hypothesis-generating. Among patients with durable benefit, tumor-associated TCR clones showed greater expansion in peripheral blood 3 weeks after treatment started (n ≈ 21, p = 0.022).

About this clone itself: What this receptor recognizes is not known. There are no base qualities to consult, and no much larger clone falls within one base.

The sequence was collected from a woman of 80 years or more with urothelial cancer. The sequenced sample was PBMCs, obtained around atezolizumab (anti-PD-L1) treatment. The rearrangement combines TRBV6-4 with TRBJ1-1, with 9 bases matching TRBD1. The DNA is as follows: TGTGCCAGAACGCGAGGGACAGGGAGAGCGATTTTTAGCACTGAAGCTTTCTTT. This gives the protein CARTRGTGRAIFSTEAFF.